This is a list of T cell receptor beta chains from one sample in a study of control samples from healthy donors and cancer patients. The table came from immunoSEQ multiplex PCR; TCRdb's copy has only in-frame clones and leaves some out. Counted here are 110,000 or so clones, around 89% occurring once; the ten biggest clones make up 17%. The specimen was blood. The receptors shown here come from a woman in her fifties or sixties in good health. Both conserved end residues are part of each CDR3. A D gene is named only where the DNA matches it firmly. Clone sizes are given selectively: once, few, many, or a class where the clone is expanded.

CDR3aa: CASSLRGSGNEQFF; CDR3nt: TGTGCCAGCAGCCTGCGGGGATCTGGGAATGAGCAGTTCTTC; v_gene: TRBV3-1/TRBV3-2; j_gene: TRBJ2-1; abundance: -; d_gene: -
CDR3aa: CASSLTSPGANVLTF; CDR3nt: TGTGCCAGCAGTTTAACTAGCCCTGGGGCCAACGTCCTGACTTTC; v_gene: TRBV27; j_gene: TRBJ2-6; abundance: once; d_gene: -
CDR3aa: CATSDGDTNQPQHF; CDR3nt: TGTGCCACCAGTGATGGGGATACTAATCAGCCCCAGCATTTT; v_gene: TRBV24-1; j_gene: TRBJ1-5; abundance: -; d_gene: -
CDR3aa: CAISEGKETQYF; CDR3nt: TGTGCCATCAGTGAGGGCAAAGAGACCCAGTACTTC; v_gene: TRBV10-3; j_gene: TRBJ2-5; abundance: -; d_gene: -
CDR3aa: CAWSGTERYEQYF; CDR3nt: TGTGCCTGGAGCGGGACTGAGAGGTACGAGCAGTACTTC; v_gene: TRBV30; j_gene: TRBJ2-7; abundance: -; d_gene: -
CDR3aa: CASSLDPDTQYF; CDR3nt: TGTGCCAGCAGCTTAGATCCAGATACGCAGTATTTT; v_gene: TRBV7-2; j_gene: TRBJ2-3; abundance: -; d_gene: -
CDR3aa: CSVEDRSGAPLF; CDR3nt: TGCAGCGTTGAAGATCGTAGCGGGGCCCCTCTCTTC; v_gene: TRBV29-1; j_gene: TRBJ1-2; abundance: -; d_gene: -
CDR3aa: CASSLGAVYGYTF; CDR3nt: TGCGCCAGCAGCTTGGGCGCAGTTTATGGCTACACCTTC; v_gene: TRBV5-1; j_gene: TRBJ1-2; abundance: few; d_gene: -
CDR3aa: CASSLRGTEAFF; CDR3nt: TGTGCCAGCAGTTTACGAGGAACTGAAGCTTTCTTT; v_gene: TRBV12-3/TRBV12-4; j_gene: TRBJ1-1; abundance: -; d_gene: -
CDR3aa: CASSLVEGALKNIQYF; CDR3nt: TGTGCCAGCAGCTTGGTAGAGGGGGCGCTCAAAAACATTCAGTACTTC; v_gene: TRBV5-6; j_gene: TRBJ2-4; abundance: -; d_gene: TRBD1
CDR3aa: CSVLTGGGNQPQHF; CDR3nt: TGCAGCGTACTTACAGGGGGCGGGAATCAGCCCCAGCATTTT; v_gene: TRBV29-1; j_gene: TRBJ1-5; abundance: -; d_gene: TRBD1
CDR3aa: CASSPPNTGPGATNEKLFF; CDR3nt: TGTGCCAGCTCACCACCGAACACAGGGCCGGGTGCAACTAATGAAAAACTGTTTTTT; v_gene: TRBV18; j_gene: TRBJ1-4; abundance: -; d_gene: -
CDR3aa: CASTREVASGANVLTF; CDR3nt: TGTGCCAGCACACGGGAAGTGGCATCTGGGGCCAACGTCCTGACTTTC; v_gene: TRBV6-6; j_gene: TRBJ2-6; abundance: -; d_gene: -
CDR3aa: CASSGLAGFTDTQYF; CDR3nt: TGTGCCAGCAGTGGACTAGCGGGATTCACAGATACGCAGTATTTT; v_gene: TRBV27; j_gene: TRBJ2-3; abundance: once; d_gene: TRBD2
CDR3aa: CATSDAGTKEPQHF; CDR3nt: TGTGCCACCAGTGATGCCGGGACGAAGGAGCCCCAGCATTTT; v_gene: TRBV24-1; j_gene: TRBJ1-5; abundance: -; d_gene: -
CDR3aa: CSVTLGDQETQYF; CDR3nt: TGCAGCGTAACCCTAGGAGATCAAGAGACCCAGTACTTC; v_gene: TRBV29-1; j_gene: TRBJ2-5; abundance: -; d_gene: -
CDR3aa: CASTLGQGSPQETQYF; CDR3nt: TGTGCCAGCACCCTGGGACAGGGGAGCCCTCAAGAGACCCAGTACTTC; v_gene: TRBV9; j_gene: TRBJ2-5; abundance: -; d_gene: TRBD1
CDR3aa: CATSLDGGPHNEQFF; CDR3nt: TGCGCCACCTCCCTTGACGGGGGGCCCCACAATGAGCAGTTCTTC; v_gene: TRBV10-1; j_gene: TRBJ2-1; abundance: -; d_gene: -